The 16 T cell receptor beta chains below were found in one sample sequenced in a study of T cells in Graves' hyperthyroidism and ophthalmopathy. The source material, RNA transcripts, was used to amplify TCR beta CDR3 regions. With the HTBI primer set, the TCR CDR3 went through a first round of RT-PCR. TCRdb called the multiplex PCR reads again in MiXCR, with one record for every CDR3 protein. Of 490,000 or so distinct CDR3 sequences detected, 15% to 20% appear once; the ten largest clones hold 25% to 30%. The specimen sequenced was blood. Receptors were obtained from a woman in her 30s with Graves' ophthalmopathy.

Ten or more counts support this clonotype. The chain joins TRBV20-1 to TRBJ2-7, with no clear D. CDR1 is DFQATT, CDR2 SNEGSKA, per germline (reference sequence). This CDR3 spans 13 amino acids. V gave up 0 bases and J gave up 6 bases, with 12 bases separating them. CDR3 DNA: TGCAGTGCTAGAGATCAGCGCCTGTTCGAGCAGTACTTC. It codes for CSARDQRLFEQYF.

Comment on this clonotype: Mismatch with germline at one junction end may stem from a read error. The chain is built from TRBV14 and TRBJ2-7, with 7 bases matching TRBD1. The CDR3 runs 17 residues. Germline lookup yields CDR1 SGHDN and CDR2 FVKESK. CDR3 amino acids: CASSRIYSGGVLDEQYF. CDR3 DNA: TGTGCCAGTAGCCGAATCTACTCAGGGGGAGTTTTGGACGAGCAGTACTTC.

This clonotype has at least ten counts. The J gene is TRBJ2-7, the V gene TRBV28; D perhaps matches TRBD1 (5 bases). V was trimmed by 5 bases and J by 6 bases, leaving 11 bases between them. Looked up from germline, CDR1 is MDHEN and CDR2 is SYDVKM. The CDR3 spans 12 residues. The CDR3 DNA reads TGTGCCAGCAGTCCCCCCAGGGTCGAGCAGTACTTC. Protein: CASSPPRVEQYF. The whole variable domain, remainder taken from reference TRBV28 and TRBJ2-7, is DVKVTQSSRYLVKRTGEKVFLECVQDMDHENMFWYRQDPGLGLRLIYFSYDVKMKEKGDIPEGYSVSREKKERFSLILESASTNQTSMYLCASSPPRVEQYFGPGTRLTVT.

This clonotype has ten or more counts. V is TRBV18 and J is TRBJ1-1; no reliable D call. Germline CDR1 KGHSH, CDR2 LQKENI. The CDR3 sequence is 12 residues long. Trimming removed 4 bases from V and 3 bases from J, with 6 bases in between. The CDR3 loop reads CASSQGYTEAFF. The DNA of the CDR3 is TGTGCCAGCTCACAAGGGTACACTGAAGCTTTCTTT.

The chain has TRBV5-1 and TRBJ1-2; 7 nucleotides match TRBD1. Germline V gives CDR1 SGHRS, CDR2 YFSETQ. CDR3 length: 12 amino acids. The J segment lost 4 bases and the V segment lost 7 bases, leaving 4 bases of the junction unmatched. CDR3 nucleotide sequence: TGCGCCAGCGGGACAGAACGCTATGGCTACACCTTC. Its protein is CASGTERYGYTF.

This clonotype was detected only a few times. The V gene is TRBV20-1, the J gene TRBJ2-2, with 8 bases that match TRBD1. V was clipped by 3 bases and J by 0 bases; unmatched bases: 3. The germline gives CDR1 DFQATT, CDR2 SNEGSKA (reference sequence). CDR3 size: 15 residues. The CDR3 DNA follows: TGCAGTGCTAGGTCAGGGGGCGCGAACACCGGGGAGCTGTTTTTT. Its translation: CSARSGGANTGELFF.

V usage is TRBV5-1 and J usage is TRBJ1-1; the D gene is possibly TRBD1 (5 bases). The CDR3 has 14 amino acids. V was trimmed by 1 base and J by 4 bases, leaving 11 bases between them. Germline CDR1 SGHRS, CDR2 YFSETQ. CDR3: CASSLPGISTEAFF. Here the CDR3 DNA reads TGCGCCAGCAGCTTGCCAGGGATAAGCACTGAAGCTTTCTTT.

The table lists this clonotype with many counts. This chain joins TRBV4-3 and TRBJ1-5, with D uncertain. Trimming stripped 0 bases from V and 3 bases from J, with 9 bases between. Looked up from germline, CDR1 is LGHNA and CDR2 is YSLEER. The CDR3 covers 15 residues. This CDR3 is CASSQDGDYNQPQHF. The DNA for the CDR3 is TGCGCCAGCAGCCAAGATGGGGATTACAATCAGCCCCAGCATTTT.

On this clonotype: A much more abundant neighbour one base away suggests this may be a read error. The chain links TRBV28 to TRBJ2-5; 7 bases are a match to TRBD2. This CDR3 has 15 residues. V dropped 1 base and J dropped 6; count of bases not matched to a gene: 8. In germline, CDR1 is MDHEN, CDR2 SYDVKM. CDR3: CASSLYRLAEKTQYF. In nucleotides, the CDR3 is TGTGCCAGCAGTTTATACCGCCTAGCGGAAAAGACCCAGTACTTC.

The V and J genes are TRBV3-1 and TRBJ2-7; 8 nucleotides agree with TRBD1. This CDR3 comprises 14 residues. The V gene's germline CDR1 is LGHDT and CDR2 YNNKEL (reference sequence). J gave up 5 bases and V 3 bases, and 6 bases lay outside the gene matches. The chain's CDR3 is CASSQGTGRDEQYF. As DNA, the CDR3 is TGTGCCAGCAGCCAGGGGACAGGCCGCGACGAGCAGTACTTC.

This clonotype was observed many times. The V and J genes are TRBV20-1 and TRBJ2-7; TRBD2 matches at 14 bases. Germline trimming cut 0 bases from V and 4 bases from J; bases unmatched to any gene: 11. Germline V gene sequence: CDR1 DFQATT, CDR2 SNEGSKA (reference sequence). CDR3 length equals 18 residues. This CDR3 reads CSARDPWTSGRSLYEQYF. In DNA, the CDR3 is TGCAGTGCTAGAGATCCCTGGACTAGCGGGAGGTCTCTGTACGAGCAGTACTTC.

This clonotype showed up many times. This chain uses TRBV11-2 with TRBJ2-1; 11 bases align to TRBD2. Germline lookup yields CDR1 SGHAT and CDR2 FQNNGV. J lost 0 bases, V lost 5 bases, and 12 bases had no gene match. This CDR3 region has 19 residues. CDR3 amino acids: CASSILPGLAASSYNEQFF. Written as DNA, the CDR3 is TGTGCCAGCAGCATCTTACCGGGACTAGCGGCGAGCTCCTACAATGAGCAGTTCTTC.

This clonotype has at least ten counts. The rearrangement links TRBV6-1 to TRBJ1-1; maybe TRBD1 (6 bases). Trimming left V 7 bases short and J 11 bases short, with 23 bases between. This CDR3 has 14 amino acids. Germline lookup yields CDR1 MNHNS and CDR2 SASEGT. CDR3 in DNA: TGTGCCAGCATCCAAAATGGGTGGGGGGCGAAGGCTTTCTTT. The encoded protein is CASIQNGWGAKAFF.

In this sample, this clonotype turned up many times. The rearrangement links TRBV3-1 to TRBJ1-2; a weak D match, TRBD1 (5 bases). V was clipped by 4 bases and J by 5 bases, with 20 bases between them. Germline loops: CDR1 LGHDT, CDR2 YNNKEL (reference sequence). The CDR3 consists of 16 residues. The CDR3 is CASSPELQGRNYGYTF. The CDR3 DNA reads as TGTGCCAGCAGCCCGGAATTGCAGGGCCGCAATTATGGCTACACCTTC.

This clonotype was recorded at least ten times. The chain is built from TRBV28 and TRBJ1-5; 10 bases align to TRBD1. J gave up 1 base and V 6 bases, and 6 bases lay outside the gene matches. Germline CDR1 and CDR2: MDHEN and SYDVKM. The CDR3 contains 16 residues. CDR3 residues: CASRQTGGVSNQPQHF. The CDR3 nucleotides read TGTGCCAGCAGACAGACAGGGGGCGTCAGCAATCAGCCCCAGCATTTT.

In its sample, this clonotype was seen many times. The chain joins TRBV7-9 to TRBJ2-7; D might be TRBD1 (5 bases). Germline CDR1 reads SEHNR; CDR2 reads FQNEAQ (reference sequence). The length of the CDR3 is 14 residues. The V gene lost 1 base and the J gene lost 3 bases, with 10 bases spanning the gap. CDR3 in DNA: TGTGCCAGCAGCTTAGTTATCCAGGGCTACGAGCAGTACTTC. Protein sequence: CASSLVIQGYEQYF.